This T cell receptor beta chain was recorded in a study of blood T cell repertoires in COVID-19. Study at large: Acute and convalescent COVID-19 samples came from the United States, Italy and Spain.

Repertoires were generated with immunoSEQ multiplex PCR, while TCRdb's copy carries only in-frame clones and drops some. The sample lists 100,000 to 150,000 clones, about four fifths occurring once. The CDR3 extends over 14 amino acids. The germline CDR1 and CDR2 sequences are GTSNPN and SVGIG (reference sequence). With V trimmed by 1 base and J by 9 bases, 6 bases remained unmatched. This chain connects TRBV30 to TRBJ2-1; 10 nucleotides match TRBD2. The clonotype comes from a man in his forties with active or convalescent COVID-19. The sample comprised peripheral blood. The CDR3 reads CAWSELAGEGEQFF. The CDR3 nucleotides read TGTGCCTGGAGTGAGCTAGCGGGAGAGGGTGAGCAGTTCTTC.